One and the same sample provided the 15 T cell receptor beta chains below, sequenced in a study of blood T cells in healthy people across ages. A second PCR of roughly 7 to 11 cycles used a sample-barcoded 5' primer and a J-beta primer mix. MiXCR, run by TCRdb on the 5' RACE reads, gives a single entry per CDR3 protein. This repertoire shows around 1,000,000 distinct CDR3 sequences, roughly 24% found once; its top ten account for around 0.7%. This sample also belongs to another study, concerning T cells of mothers and their children.

The sample comprised blood. The source is a girl aged 2 to 9 in good health.

This clonotype was detected a few times. The chain couples TRBV20-1 to TRBJ2-6; D assignment may be TRBD1 or TRBD2 (5 bases each). This CDR3 spans 15 amino acids. The ends were cut back, 0 bases at V and 2 bases at J, with 8 bases in the middle. Germline V gives CDR1 DFQATT, CDR2 SNEGSKA (reference sequence). CDR3 protein: CSARDGTAGANVLTF. The CDR3 region has the DNA TGCAGTGCTAGAGATGGGACCGCTGGGGCCAACGTCCTGACTTTC.

Here the CDR3 DNA reads TGTGCCAGCAGCTTACCGGGCCCTCTAGGGTCCAAGACCCAGTACTTC. This encodes CASSLPGPLGSKTQYF. The V gene is TRBV7-3, the J gene TRBJ2-1; unclear D gene. The tail of the sequence fits TRBJ2-5 better, so the J call may be wrong. Per the germline V gene, CDR1 is SGHTA and CDR2 is FQGTGA. The CDR3 has 16 amino acids.

This clonotype was seen a handful of times. The V gene is TRBV5-6, the J gene TRBJ2-7; D not certain. CDR3 length: 14 residues. Germline V gene data show CDR1 as SGHDT and CDR2 as YYEEEE. The V end was cut by 0 bases, the J end by 0 bases, with 7 bases between. The CDR3 DNA follows: TGTGCCAGCAGCTTGGTGGACGACTCCTACGAGCAGTACTTC. Translation gives CASSLVDDSYEQYF.

This clonotype turned up a few times. One end of the junction varies from germline; a read error may be responsible. The chain combines TRBV27 with TRBJ1-1, with TRBD1 as a possible D gene (6 bases). This CDR3 region has 17 residues. CDR1 and CDR2 from the germline V gene are MNHEY and SMNVEV (reference sequence). The DNA of the CDR3 is TGTGCCGGCAGTTTGGCAGGGGAGTATATCGGGAACACTGAAGCTTTCTTT. Amino acids: CAGSLAGEYIGNTEAFF.

This clonotype was detected a few times. The V gene is TRBV3-1, the J gene TRBJ2-2; D is perhaps TRBD1 (6 bases). The CDR3 runs 15 residues. Trimming left V 3 bases short and J 7 bases short, with 15 bases between. Germline CDR1 is LGHDT and CDR2 is YNNKEL (reference sequence). The chain's CDR3 is CASSHRQGKNGELFF. In nucleotides, the CDR3 is TGTGCCAGCAGCCATCGTCAGGGGAAAAACGGGGAGCTGTTTTTT.

The sample holds many counts of this clonotype. This chain links TRBV7-3 with TRBJ2-5; D unclear. Per germline, CDR1 SGHTA and CDR2 FQGTGA. The CDR3 totals 13 residues. Trimming took off 5 bases at V and 5 bases at J, with 12 bases between the two ends. The CDR3, as DNA: TGTGCCAGCAGCACGGGCGCCGGGGAGACCCAGTACTTC. This codes for CASSTGAGETQYF.

This chain connects TRBV12-3 or TRBV12-4 to TRBJ2-5; 10 nucleotides agree with TRBD1. V was clipped by 5 bases and J by 5 bases; unmatched bases: 11. The CDR3 sequence is 16 residues long. Here the CDR3 reads CASSPGTGDWMETQYF. The CDR3 DNA follows: TGTGCCAGCAGTCCCGGGACAGGGGATTGGATGGAGACCCAGTACTTC.

This clonotype was detected only a few times. The chain couples TRBV25-1 to TRBJ2-5; D gene unclear. Germline loops: CDR1 MGHDK, CDR2 SYGVNS. V was clipped by 6 bases and J by 10 bases, with 15 bases between them. This CDR3 comprises 12 residues. CDR3 residues: CASSPLPGDQYF. In DNA form, the CDR3 reads TGTGCCAGCAGCCCCTTGCCTGGTGACCAGTACTTC.

This chain links TRBV6-2 or TRBV6-3 with TRBJ1-6; the D gene is possibly TRBD1 (5 bases). Germline V CDR1 and CDR2: MNHEY, SVGEGT. The V end was cut by 2 bases, the J end by 10 bases, with 9 bases between. The CDR3 is made up of 13 amino acids. CDR3 bases: TGTGCCAGCAGTTACCGCAGGGAATCACCCCTCCACTTT. Its protein product is CASSYRRESPLHF.

This clonotype was counted a few times. The chain couples TRBV11-2 to TRBJ1-1, with TRBD1 as a possible D gene (5 bases). Germline lookup yields CDR1 SGHAT and CDR2 FQNNGV. V was shortened by 5 bases and J by 3 bases, with 22 bases between the two germline ends. This CDR3 comprises 17 residues. This CDR3 is CASSPQGLVVSDTEAFF. The CDR3 DNA is TGTGCCAGCAGCCCGCAGGGTTTGGTCGTAAGTGACACTGAAGCTTTCTTT.

Turning to this clonotype: One end of the junction does not line up with germline, which may come from a read error. The chain is built from TRBV4-2 and TRBJ2-7; D is possibly TRBD2 (6 bases). This CDR3 has 13 amino acids. Germline CDR1 reads LGHNA; CDR2 reads YNFKEQ. DNA for the CDR3: TGTGTCAGCGGGCAGGGTGACACCGTCGAGCAGTACTTC. This gives the protein CVSGQGDTVEQYF.

The chain recombines TRBV12-3 or TRBV12-4 with TRBJ2-1, with 14 bases matching TRBD2. This CDR3 comprises 16 residues. J was trimmed by 4 bases and V by 3 bases; bases with no gene match: 2. The CDR3 spells CASSLTSGGAYNEQFF. CDR3 coding DNA: TGTGCCAGCAGTTTGACTAGCGGGGGGGCGTACAATGAGCAGTTCTTC.

The V call is TRBV11-2, the J call TRBJ2-3, with TRBD2 matching 9 bases. Unmatched junction bases numbered 10, after V lost 1 base and J lost 5 bases. Germline CDR1 reads SGHAT; CDR2 reads FQNNGV. This CDR3 is built from 17 residues. CDR3 in DNA: TGTGCCAGCAGCTTAGCGGGTAGCGGGAGCGGCCTAGATACGCAGTATTTT. It translates to CASSLAGSGSGLDTQYF. Filled out from reference TRBV11-2 and TRBJ2-3, the complete variable domain reads EAGVAQSPRYKIIEKRQSVAFWCNPISGHATLYWYQQILGQGPKLLIQFQNNGVVDDSQLPKDRFSAERLKGVDSTLKIQPAKLEDSAVYLCASSLAGSGSGLDTQYFGPGTRLTVL.

There are a few counts of this clonotype. The chain is built from TRBV15 and TRBJ1-1; no clear D gene. Germline V CDR1 and CDR2: LNHNV, YYDKDF (reference sequence). The CDR3 is 15 amino acids. V dropped 0 bases and J dropped 5 bases, with 13 bases sitting between them. DNA for the CDR3: TGTGCCACCAGCAGAGATCGGGATTGGGGAACTGAAGCTTTCTTT. This encodes CATSRDRDWGTEAFF. Full variable domain (missing parts from reference TRBV15 and TRBJ1-1): DAMVIQNPRYQVTQFGKPVTLSCSQTLNHNVMYWYQQKSSQAPKLLFHYYDKDFNNEADTPDNFQSRRPNTSFCFLDIRSPGLGDTAMYLCATSRDRDWGTEAFFGQGTRLTVV.

J is TRBJ2-7 and V is TRBV29-1, with D possibly being TRBD2 (6 bases). The CDR3 covers 14 residues. CDR1 and CDR2 (germline): SQVTM, ANQGSEA. Trimming shortened V by 4 bases and J by 4 bases, and 17 bases separated the two germline ends. CDR3 DNA sequence: TGCAGCGTTGCTTCTACTTGGGACTCGTACGAGCAGTACTTC. Translated, it gives CSVASTWDSYEQYF.